This TCR beta chain comes out of a study of T cells in Graves' hyperthyroidism and ophthalmopathy. Ten or more counts support this clonotype. The V gene lost 0 bases and the J gene lost 5 bases, with 13 bases spanning the gap. This CDR3 is 14 amino acids long. Per the germline V gene, CDR1 is SQVTM and CDR2 is ANQGSEA. When hyperthyroidism was first diagnosed, the blood sample was taken, preceding any ophthalmopathy symptoms. The CDR3 regions of TCR beta were amplified from RNA transcripts. The primer set for the first-round RT-PCR of the TCR CDR3 was HTBI. Via MiXCR, TCRdb re-called the multiplex PCR reads, giving one row per CDR3 protein. Of 150,000 or so distinct CDR3 sequences in the sample, about a tenth were seen once.

The sequence came from a woman aged 18-35 years with Graves' hyperthyroidism that later progressed to Graves' ophthalmopathy. The sequencing input was blood. The gene calls are TRBV29-1 and TRBJ1-1; a possible D gene is TRBD1 (6 bases). The CDR3 is CSVEDPGQPTEAFF. The CDR3 DNA is TGCAGCGTTGAAGATCCCGGACAGCCTACTGAAGCTTTCTTT.